Following are 7 T cell receptor beta chains from one sample sequenced in a study of blood T cell repertoires in COVID-19. The repertoire was sequenced with immunoSEQ multiplex PCR; TCRdb's copy has only in-frame clones and lacks some. In the table there are about 380,000 clones, around 87% of which are singletons. The sample comprised PBMCs or T cells enriched from blood (not recorded which). Receptors were obtained from a man under 40 who had recovered from COVID-19.

The chain carries TRBV30 and TRBJ1-6, with D perhaps matching TRBD1 (6 bases). Per the germline V gene, CDR1 is GTSNPN and CDR2 is SVGIG (reference sequence). Trimming took off 3 bases at V and 9 bases at J, with 9 bases between the two ends. CDR3 size: 12 residues. As DNA, the CDR3 is TGTGCCTGGAGAGGGGGTGGTTCACCCCTCCACTTT. Protein product: CAWRGGGSPLHF.

In nucleotides, the CDR3 is TGTGCCAGCAGCCAACTTTGGACAGGGGGCGGCGGGGAGCTGTTTTTT. Translated, it gives CASSQLWTGGGGELFF. The chain employs TRBV3-1 (or the pseudogene TRBV3-2) and TRBJ2-2; 11 bases align to TRBD1. From germline, CDR1 is LGHDT and CDR2 YNNKEL (reference sequence). This CDR3 contains 16 residues. J was trimmed by 7 bases and V by 2 bases; bases with no gene match: 6.

The rearrangement joins TRBV6-4 to TRBJ1-1; D remains unclear. V was shortened by 4 bases and J by 6 bases, with 12 bases between the two germline ends. The CDR3 contains 13 residues. Per the germline V gene, CDR1 is MRHNA and CDR2 is SNTAGT. CDR3 nucleotides: TGTGCCAGCAGTGCCGTCAGTAACGCTGAAGCTTTCTTT. Amino acid sequence: CASSAVSNAEAFF.

The V gene is TRBV11-2, the J gene TRBJ2-3; no clear D gene. The ends were cut back, 3 bases at V and 4 bases at J, with 17 bases in the middle. The CDR3 has 16 amino acids. CDR1 and CDR2 (germline): SGHAT, FQNNGV. DNA for the CDR3: TGTGCCAGCAGCTTGTATCAACCCCCAGTGCCAGATACGCAGTATTTT. This encodes CASSLYQPPVPDTQYF.

V and J are TRBV6-1 and TRBJ1-2; a weak D match, TRBD1 (6 bases). Germline assignment: CDR1 MNHNS and CDR2 SASEGT. Trimming took off 2 bases at V and 2 bases at J, with 15 bases between the two ends. The CDR3 runs 16 residues. Here the CDR3 DNA reads TGTGCCAGCAGTGAATGGACAGACACAAACAACTATGGCTACACCTTC. Its protein product is CASSEWTDTNNYGYTF.

The chain combines TRBV18 with TRBJ1-2; the D gene is possibly TRBD1 (6 bases). Trimming removed 7 bases from V and 8 bases from J, with 17 bases in between. Germline values: CDR1 KGHSH, CDR2 LQKENI. The CDR3 sequence is 13 residues long. The DNA of the CDR3 is TGTGCCAGCTGCCCGGACAGTTCTATGGGCTACACCTTC. Its translation is CASCPDSSMGYTF.

J is TRBJ1-1 and V is TRBV6-6; 8 bases line up with TRBD1. Germline values: CDR1 MNHNY, CDR2 SVGAGI (reference sequence). Trimming cost V 8 bases and J 6 bases; bases outside gene matches: 14. The CDR3 length is 15 residues. CDR3 protein: CASVFPAGGIPEAFF. CDR3 bases: TGTGCCAGCGTTTTTCCCGCAGGGGGCATCCCTGAAGCTTTCTTT.